This T cell receptor (beta chain) was retrieved from a study of OX40 agonist ivuxolimab in advanced cancers. About the research overall: Eligibility admitted prior anti-PD-1, anti-PD-L1 or anti-CTLA-4 therapy; approximately 40% had some.

Germline V CDR1 and CDR2: SEHNR, FQNEAQ (reference sequence). V shed 7 bases and J shed 4 bases, with 10 bases lying between them. The CDR3 totals 12 residues. TCRdb's copy holds only in-frame clones and misses some; the assay was immunoSEQ multiplex PCR. Counted here are 55,000 to 75,000 clones, roughly 82% occurring once; the ten biggest clones make up about 2%. V is TRBV7-9 and J is TRBJ1-2; no clear D gene. The sample was CD4+ or CD8+ T cells sorted from blood, taken in a trial of the OX40 agonist ivuxolimab. The source is an adult with an advanced solid tumor such as melanoma, head and neck, liver or kidney cancer. The CDR3 here is CASIPDIYGYTF. In DNA, the CDR3 is TGTGCCAGCATCCCCGACATCTATGGCTACACCTTC.